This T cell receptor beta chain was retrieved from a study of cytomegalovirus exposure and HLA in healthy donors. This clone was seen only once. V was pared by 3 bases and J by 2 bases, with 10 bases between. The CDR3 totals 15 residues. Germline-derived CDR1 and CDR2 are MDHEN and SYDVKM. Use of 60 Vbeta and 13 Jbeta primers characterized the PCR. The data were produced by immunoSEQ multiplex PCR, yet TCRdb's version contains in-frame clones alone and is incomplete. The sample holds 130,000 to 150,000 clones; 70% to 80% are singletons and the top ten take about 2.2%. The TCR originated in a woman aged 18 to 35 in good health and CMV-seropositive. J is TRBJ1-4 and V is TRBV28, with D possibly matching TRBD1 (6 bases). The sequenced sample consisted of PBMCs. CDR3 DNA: TGTGCCAGCAGTTTCTGGGGGCTTACTAATGAAAAACTGTTTTTT. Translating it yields CASSFWGLTNEKLFF.